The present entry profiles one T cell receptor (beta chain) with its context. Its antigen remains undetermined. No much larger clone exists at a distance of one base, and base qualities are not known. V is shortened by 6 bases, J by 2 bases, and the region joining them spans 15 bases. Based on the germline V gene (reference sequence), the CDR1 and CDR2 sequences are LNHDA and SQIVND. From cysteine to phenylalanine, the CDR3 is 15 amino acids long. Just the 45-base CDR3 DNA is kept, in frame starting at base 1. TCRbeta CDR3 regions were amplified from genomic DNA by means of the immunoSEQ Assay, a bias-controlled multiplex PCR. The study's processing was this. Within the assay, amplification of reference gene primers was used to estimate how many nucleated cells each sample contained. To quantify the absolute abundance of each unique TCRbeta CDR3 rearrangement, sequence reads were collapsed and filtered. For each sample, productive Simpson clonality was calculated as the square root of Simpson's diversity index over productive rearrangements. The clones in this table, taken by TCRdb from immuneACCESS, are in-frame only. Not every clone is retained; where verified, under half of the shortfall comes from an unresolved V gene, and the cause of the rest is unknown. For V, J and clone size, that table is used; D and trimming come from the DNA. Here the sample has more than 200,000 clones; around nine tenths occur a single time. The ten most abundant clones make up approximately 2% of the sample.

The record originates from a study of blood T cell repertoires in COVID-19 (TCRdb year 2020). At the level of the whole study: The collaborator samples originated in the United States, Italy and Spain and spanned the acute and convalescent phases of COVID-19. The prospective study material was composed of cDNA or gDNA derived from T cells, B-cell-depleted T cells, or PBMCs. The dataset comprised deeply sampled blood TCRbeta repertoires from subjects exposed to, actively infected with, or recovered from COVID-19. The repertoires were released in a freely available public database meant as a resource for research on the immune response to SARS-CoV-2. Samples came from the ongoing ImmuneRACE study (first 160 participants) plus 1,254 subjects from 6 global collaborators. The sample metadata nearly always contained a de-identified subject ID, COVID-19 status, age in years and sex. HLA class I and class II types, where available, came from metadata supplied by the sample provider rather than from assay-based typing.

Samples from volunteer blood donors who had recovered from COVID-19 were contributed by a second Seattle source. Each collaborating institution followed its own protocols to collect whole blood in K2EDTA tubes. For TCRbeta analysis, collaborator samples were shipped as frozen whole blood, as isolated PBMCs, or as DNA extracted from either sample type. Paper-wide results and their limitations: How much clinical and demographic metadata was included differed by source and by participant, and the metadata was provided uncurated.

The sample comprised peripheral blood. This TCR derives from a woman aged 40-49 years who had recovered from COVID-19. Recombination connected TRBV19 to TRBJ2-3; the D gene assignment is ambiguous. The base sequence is TGTGCCAGTAGCATAACGCTGCAGTCCACAGATACGCAGTATTTT. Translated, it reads CASSITLQSTDTQYF.